Following are 16 T cell receptor beta chains from one sample sequenced in a study of blood T cells in healthy people across ages. Then a second PCR, running about 6 to 11 cycles, was carried out with a sample-barcoded 5' primer and a J-beta primer mix. MiXCR, run by TCRdb on the 5' RACE reads, gives a single entry per CDR3 protein. In the table there are roughly 800,000 distinct CDR3 sequences, around 25% of which are singletons. These data were also reused for a study on T cells of mothers and their children.

Sample: blood. Receptors were obtained from a boy under 18 in good health.

The rearrangement joins TRBV29-1 to TRBJ2-3; maybe TRBD2 (5 bases). The germline V and J ends were trimmed by 0 bases and 0 bases, with 10 bases remaining between them. The germline CDR1 and CDR2 sequences are SQVTM and ANQGSEA. CDR3 length: 15 residues. The DNA of the CDR3 is TGCAGCGTTGAAGATGTAACTAGGAGCACAGATACGCAGTATTTT. This encodes CSVEDVTRSTDTQYF.

This clonotype was seen a few times. The J gene is TRBJ2-7, the V gene TRBV28; 11 bases are a match to TRBD1. CDR1 MDHEN and CDR2 SYDVKM come from the germline V gene. V lost 7 bases, J lost 3 bases, and 5 bases stayed unmatched. This CDR3 is 14 amino acids long. Here the CDR3 reads CASNGQGAGYEQYF. The CDR3 nucleotides are TGTGCCAGCAACGGACAGGGGGCAGGCTACGAGCAGTACTTC.

The chain links TRBV28 to TRBJ2-1; 7 bases match TRBD2. Germline V gene data show CDR1 as MDHEN and CDR2 as SYDVKM. The CDR3 has 16 residues. V gave up 1 base and J gave up 6 bases; unmatched junction bases: 9. The CDR3 loop reads CASSLYSLGEGNEQFF. For the CDR3, the DNA is TGTGCCAGCAGTTTATATAGCCTGGGGGAGGGCAATGAGCAGTTCTTC.

The chain uses TRBV6-5 and TRBJ1-1; D gene unclear. The CDR3 runs to 14 residues. The germline gives CDR1 MNHEY, CDR2 SVGAGI. Trimming pared 2 bases from V and 1 base from J, leaving 8 bases between. Here the CDR3 reads CASSYVLGNTEAFF. The CDR3 DNA sequence: TGTGCCAGCAGTTACGTTTTGGGGAACACTGAAGCTTTCTTT.

This clonotype was observed a few times. The V and J genes are TRBV12-3 or TRBV12-4 and TRBJ2-7; 8 nucleotides agree with TRBD2. Losses at the gene ends were 5 bases for V and 3 bases for J; bases not matched to a gene: 9. The CDR3 is 15 amino acids. The CDR3 region is CASSLGQRGLYEQYF. The CDR3 DNA sequence: TGTGCCAGCAGTCTGGGCCAGCGGGGGCTCTACGAGCAGTACTTC.

This clonotype was detected ten times or more. This chain links TRBV7-9 with TRBJ2-7; D ambiguous. V was clipped by 4 bases and J by 4 bases, with 5 bases between them. CDR3 length: 11 amino acids. Germline lookup yields CDR1 SEHNR and CDR2 FQNEAQ (reference sequence). The CDR3: CASSSNYEQYF. The CDR3 nucleotides read TGTGCCAGCAGCTCCAATTACGAGCAGTACTTC.

The V gene is TRBV3-1, the J gene TRBJ2-4; D perhaps matches TRBD1 (5 bases). The CDR3 runs 14 residues. V lost 4 bases and J lost 1, with 8 bases in between. Germline CDR1 is LGHDT and CDR2 is YNNKEL (reference sequence). The CDR3, as DNA: TGTGCCAGCAGCCCAGGGTGGGCCAAAAACATTCAGTACTTC. It is translated as CASSPGWAKNIQYF.

This clonotype has more than one count but fewer than ten. This chain links TRBV6-5 with TRBJ1-1, with D possibly TRBD1 on 5 matching bases. CDR3 size: 15 residues. Germline V gene lookup returns CDR1 MNHEY and CDR2 SVGAGI. V was clipped by 2 bases and J by 3 bases, with 13 bases between them. The CDR3 sequence is CASSYRGLPDTEAFF. The CDR3 DNA reads TGTGCCAGCAGTTACAGGGGTCTTCCGGACACTGAAGCTTTCTTT.

This sequence joins TRBV5-1 and TRBJ2-5, with 7 nucleotides matching TRBD1. Trimming cost V 4 bases and J 4 bases; bases outside gene matches: 4. The V gene's germline CDR1 is SGHRS and CDR2 YFSETQ. The CDR3 spans 13 residues. The CDR3 protein is CASSAYRGETQYF. CDR3 nucleotide sequence: TGCGCCAGCAGCGCCTACAGGGGAGAGACCCAGTACTTC.

This clonotype showed up just a few times. The V call is TRBV7-8, the J call TRBJ2-5; possible D gene TRBD2, 5 bases. Germline lookup yields CDR1 SGHVS and CDR2 FQNEAQ. V lost 5 bases, J lost 4 bases, and 14 bases lay in between. The CDR3 has 14 amino acids. The CDR3 bases are TGTGCCAGCAGCCTCCTTCGTCGGGGAGAGACCCAGTACTTC. Translation gives CASSLLRRGETQYF.

The V and J genes are TRBV23-1 and TRBJ1-1; no definite D call. TRBV23-1 is an ORF for which the function is uncertain. This CDR3 spans 14 amino acids. Trimming left V 8 bases short and J 0 bases short, with 13 bases between. The DNA for the CDR3 is TGCGCCAGCCCCCGCGGTCGGTTGAACACTGAAGCTTTCTTT. Amino acids: CASPRGRLNTEAFF.

This clonotype was found a few times. The DNA for the CDR3 is TGTGCCAGCAGGGATACCCCGGGACATTTAATAGCCAAAAACATTCAGTACTTC. This translates into CASRDTPGHLIAKNIQYF. The chain is built from TRBV2 and TRBJ2-4; D might be TRBD1 (6 bases). V gave up 6 bases and J gave up 0 bases, with 21 bases separating them. The CDR3 is 18 residues long. Germline lookup yields CDR1 SNHLY and CDR2 FYNNEI.

V and J are TRBV4-2 and TRBJ1-6, with D possibly matching TRBD1 (6 bases). The V gene lost 1 base and the J gene lost 14 bases, with 18 bases spanning the gap. The CDR3 extends over 15 amino acids. Germline values: CDR1 LGHNA, CDR2 YNFKEQ. CDR3 loop: CASSQVGTLRPTLHF. The CDR3 DNA reads as TGTGCCAGCAGCCAAGTCGGGACACTCCGTCCCACCCTCCACTTT.

The sample holds a few counts of this clonotype. This chain links TRBV7-3 with TRBJ2-2, with D perhaps assigned TRBD1 or TRBD2 (5 bases each). The CDR3 has 16 amino acids. V gave up 5 bases and J gave up 1 base, with 14 bases separating them. Per germline, CDR1 SGHTA and CDR2 FQGTGA. The CDR3: CASSLDGTVNTGELFF. For the CDR3, the DNA is TGTGCCAGCAGCCTAGACGGGACGGTGAACACCGGGGAGCTGTTTTTT.

This clonotype was recorded once. This chain links TRBV2 with TRBJ1-3; D perhaps matches TRBD1 (6 bases). Germline CDR1 and CDR2: SNHLY and FYNNEI. The CDR3 covers 16 residues. Trimming cost V 8 bases and J 1 base, with 18 bases left between them. The CDR3 protein is CASGPLQGSSGNTIYF. DNA for the CDR3: TGTGCCAGCGGACCCTTACAGGGATCGTCTGGAAACACCATATATTTT.

This chain uses TRBV5-1 with TRBJ1-5; tentative D call: TRBD1 (6 bases). V was cut by 2 bases and J by 0 bases, with 12 bases left in between. The CDR3 sequence is 16 residues long. Germline CDR1 and CDR2: SGHRS and YFSETQ. The CDR3 DNA sequence: TGCGCCAGCAGCTTACAGGGATCACCTAGCAATCAGCCCCAGCATTTT. Its protein is CASSLQGSPSNQPQHF. Full variable domain (rest looked up from reference TRBV5-1 and TRBJ1-5): KAGVTQTPRYLIKTRGQQVTLSCSPISGHRSVSWYQQTPGQGLQFLFEYFSETQRNKGNFPGRFSGRQFSNSRSEMNVSTLELGDSALYLCASSLQGSPSNQPQHFGDGTRLSIL.